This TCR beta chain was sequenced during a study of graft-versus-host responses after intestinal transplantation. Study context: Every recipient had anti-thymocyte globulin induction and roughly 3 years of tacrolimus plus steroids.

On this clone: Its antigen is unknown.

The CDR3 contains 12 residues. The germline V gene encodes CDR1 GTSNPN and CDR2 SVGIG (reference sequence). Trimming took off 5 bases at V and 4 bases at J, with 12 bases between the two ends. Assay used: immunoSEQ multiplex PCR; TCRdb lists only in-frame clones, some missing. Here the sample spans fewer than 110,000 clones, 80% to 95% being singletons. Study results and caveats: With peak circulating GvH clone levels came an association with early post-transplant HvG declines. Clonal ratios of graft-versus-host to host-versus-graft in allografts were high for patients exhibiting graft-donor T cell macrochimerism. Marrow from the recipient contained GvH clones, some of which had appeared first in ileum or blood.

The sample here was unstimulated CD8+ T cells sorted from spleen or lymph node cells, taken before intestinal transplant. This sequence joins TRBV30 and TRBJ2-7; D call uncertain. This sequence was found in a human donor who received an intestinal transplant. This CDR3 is CAWASLHYEQYF. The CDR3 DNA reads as TGTGCCTGGGCCTCTCTGCATTACGAGCAGTACTTC. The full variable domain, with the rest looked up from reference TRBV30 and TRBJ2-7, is SQTIHQWPATLVQPVGSPLSLECTVEGTSNPNLYWYRQAAGRGLQLLFYSVGIGQISSEVPQNLSASRPQDRQFILSSKKLLLSDSGFYLCAWASLHYEQYFGPGTRLTVT.